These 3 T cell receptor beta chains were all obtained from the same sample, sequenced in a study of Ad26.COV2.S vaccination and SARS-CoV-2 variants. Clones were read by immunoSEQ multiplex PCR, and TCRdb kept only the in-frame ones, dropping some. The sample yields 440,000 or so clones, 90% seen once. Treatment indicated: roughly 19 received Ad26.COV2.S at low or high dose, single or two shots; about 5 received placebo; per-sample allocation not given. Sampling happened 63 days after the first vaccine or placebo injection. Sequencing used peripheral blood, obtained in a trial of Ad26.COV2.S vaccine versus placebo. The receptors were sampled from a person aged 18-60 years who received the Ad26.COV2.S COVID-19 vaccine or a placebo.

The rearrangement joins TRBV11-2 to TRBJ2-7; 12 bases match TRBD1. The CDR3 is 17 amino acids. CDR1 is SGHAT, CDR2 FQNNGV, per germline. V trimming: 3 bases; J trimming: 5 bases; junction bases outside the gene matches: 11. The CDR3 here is CASSLHRDRGPENEQYF. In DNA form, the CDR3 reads TGTGCCAGCAGCTTGCACCGGGACAGGGGGCCGGAGAACGAGCAGTACTTC.

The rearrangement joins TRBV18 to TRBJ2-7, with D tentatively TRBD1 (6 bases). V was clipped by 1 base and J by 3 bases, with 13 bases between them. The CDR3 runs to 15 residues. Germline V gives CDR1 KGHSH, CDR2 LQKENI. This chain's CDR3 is CASSPQRDTVYEQYF. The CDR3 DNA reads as TGTGCCAGCTCACCACAACGGGACACCGTCTACGAGCAGTACTTC.

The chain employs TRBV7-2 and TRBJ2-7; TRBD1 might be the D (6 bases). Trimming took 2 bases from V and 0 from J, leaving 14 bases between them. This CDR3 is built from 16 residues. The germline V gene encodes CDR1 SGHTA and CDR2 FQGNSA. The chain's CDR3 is CASSLYSDSSSYEQYF. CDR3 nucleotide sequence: TGTGCCAGCAGCTTATATTCGGACAGCAGCTCCTACGAGCAGTACTTC.